This T cell receptor (beta chain) was identified during a study of blood T cell repertoires in COVID-19. Study as a whole: Acute-phase and convalescent COVID-19 samples originated in the United States, Italy and Spain. Sources were T cells, B-cell-depleted T cells, or PBMCs; the material itself was cDNA or gDNA.

From germline, CDR1 is LNHDA and CDR2 SQIVND (reference sequence). Trimming pared 7 bases from V and 4 bases from J, leaving 13 bases between. CDR3 length: 13 residues. This clone was observed a single time. As processed by the authors: Researchers report that nucleated cell counts were estimated from reference gene primer amplification. Method: immunoSEQ multiplex PCR; TCRdb's copy keeps in-frame clones and lacks some. Clone size and the V and J calls come from that table; the DNA yielded D and trimming. The data show a few hundred thousand clones, with about 85% seen just once and roughly 3.7% held by the top ten.

Sequenced material: peripheral blood. This receptor was obtained from a woman younger than 35 with acute or convalescent COVID-19. V is TRBV19 and J is TRBJ1-2; D not resolved. The CDR3 reads CASNPGSIYGYTF. The CDR3 region has the DNA TGTGCCAGTAACCCTGGTAGTATCTATGGCTACACCTTC.